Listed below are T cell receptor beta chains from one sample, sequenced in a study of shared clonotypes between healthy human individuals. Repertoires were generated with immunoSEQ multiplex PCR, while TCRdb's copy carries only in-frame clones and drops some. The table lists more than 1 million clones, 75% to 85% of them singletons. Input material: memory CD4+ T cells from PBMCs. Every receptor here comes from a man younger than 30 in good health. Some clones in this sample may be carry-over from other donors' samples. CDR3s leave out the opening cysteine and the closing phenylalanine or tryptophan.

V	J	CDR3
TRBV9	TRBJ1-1	ASSVGLNRGLVTEAF
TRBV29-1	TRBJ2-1	SVETGTGGYNEQF
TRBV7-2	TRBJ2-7	ASSSHNYEQY
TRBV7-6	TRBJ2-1	ASSSPSLGQGRNEQF
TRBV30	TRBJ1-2	AWSTEGSYGYT
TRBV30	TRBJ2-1	AWTDDLGRWQF
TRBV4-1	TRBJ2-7	ASSQHSWGQNTYEQY
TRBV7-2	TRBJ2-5	ASSEGIQETQY
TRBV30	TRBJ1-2	AWSPTGGIGYT
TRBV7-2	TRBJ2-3	ASSFDPWNYRTDTQY
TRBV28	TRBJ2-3	APQAPAGGAGDTQY
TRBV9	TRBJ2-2	ASSVGEANTGELF
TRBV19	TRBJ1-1	ASSMGNVEAF
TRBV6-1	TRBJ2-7	ASSEAGQGTYEQY
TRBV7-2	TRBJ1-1	ASSYLTGGEAF
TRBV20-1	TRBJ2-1	SALAGRKQF
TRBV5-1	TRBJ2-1	ASSYRPSGQGQNEQF
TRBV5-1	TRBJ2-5	ASSLDQETQY
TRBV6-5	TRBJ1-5	ASSYSIYSNQPQH
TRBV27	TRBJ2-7	ASSPPGIRTYEQY
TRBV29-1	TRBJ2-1	SVEESLHNEQF
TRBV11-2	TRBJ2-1	ASSFEGTYNEQF
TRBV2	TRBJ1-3	ASYRGNTIY
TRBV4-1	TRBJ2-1	ASSQDGLAVYNEQF
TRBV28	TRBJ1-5	ASSLPADYQPQH
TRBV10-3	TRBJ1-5	AIREYSNQPQH
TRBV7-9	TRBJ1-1	ASTAWVNTEAF
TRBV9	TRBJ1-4	ASSVVGGPNEKLF
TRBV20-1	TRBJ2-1	SASPVDEQF
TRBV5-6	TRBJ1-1	ASSLAAEIKAF
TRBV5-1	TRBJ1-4	ASSFGRGAEKLF
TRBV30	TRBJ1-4	AWSGLGEKLF
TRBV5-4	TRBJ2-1	ASSLRGSYNEQF